The text below deals with one TCR beta chain. The data originate from a study of T cell changes during pregnancy in multiple sclerosis. Trimming removed 2 bases from V and 2 bases from J, with 12 bases in between. The CDR3 is made up of 15 amino acids. Germline-derived CDR1 and CDR2 are SNHLY and FYNNEI. Profiling relied on immunoSEQ multiplex PCR, and the TCRdb table lists in-frame clones only, not all of them. The sample holds tens of thousands of clones; around 94% are singletons and the top ten take approximately 5.9%. This TCR was recovered from a female donor with multiple sclerosis, enrolled in a pregnancy study. V is TRBV2 and J is TRBJ2-5; D perhaps matches TRBD1 (6 bases). The sequencing used CD8+ T cells from peripheral blood mononuclear cells, collected before pregnancy. The chain's CDR3 is CASSETLGAQETQYF. In DNA form, the CDR3 reads TGTGCCAGCAGTGAAACTCTGGGGGCTCAAGAGACCCAGTACTTC.